This TCR beta chain was captured in a study of memory CD4+ T cells and cytomegalovirus serostatus. General study results and limits: CD4+ memory repertoires contained about 40% of the roughly 160 reported CMV TCRbeta sequences. A US-trained random forest predicted CMV serostatus with median AUC around 0.91.

Germline CDR1 reads MNHNS; CDR2 reads SASEGT. V lost 5 bases and J 3 bases, leaving 14 bases between the germline ends. The length of the CDR3 is 15 residues. As concerns this clone: The antigen remains unidentified.

The sort gate was single viable CD3+CD4+CD8-CD45RO+ cells for memory CD4+ T cells. Serostatus was set by detecting CMV pp150, pp28, p38, p52 IgG. Sequencing was performed with immunoSEQ multiplex PCR; in TCRdb, only in-frame clones are kept and a portion is missing. The profile shows over 35,000 clones, roughly 78% of them singletons. The source of this sequence is an adult in good health and CMV-seronegative. The source material was memory CD4+ T cells from blood. This chain links TRBV6-1 with TRBJ1-5; D perhaps matches TRBD1 (6 bases). The CDR3 loop reads CASSREGGANQPQHF. The CDR3 nucleotides are TGTGCCAGCAGTAGGGAGGGGGGAGCCAATCAGCCCCAGCATTTT.